Listed below are T cell receptor beta chains from one sample, sequenced in a study of blood T cell repertoires in COVID-19. TCRdb keeps only in-frame clones here, not all; method: immunoSEQ multiplex PCR. The sample holds about 74,000 clones, under 85% seen once. The sample comprised peripheral blood. These receptors all come from a man between 70 and 80 years old with acute or convalescent COVID-19. Both conserved end residues are part of each CDR3. The order of the fields is V gene, clone size, J gene, D gene, CDR3 protein, CDR3 DNA. D genes are given only for firm matches. Clone size is shown for a subset of rows, as once, few, many or a class of expanded clone.

TRBV14	-	TRBJ2-1	-	CASSRLSSGTYNEQFF	TGTGCCAGCAGTCGACTGAGTAGCGGTACCTACAATGAGCAGTTCTTC
TRBV24-1	-	TRBJ1-4	TRBD1	CATSGGQGASTNEKLFF	TGTGCCACCAGTGGGGGACAGGGGGCCTCAACTAATGAAAAACTGTTTTTT
TRBV7-3	-	TRBJ2-3	-	CASSLQASSEAQYF	TGTGCCAGCAGCTTGCAAGCCTCTAGCGAAGCACAGTATTTT
TRBV28	-	TRBJ2-1	TRBD2	CASIHSGANNEQFF	TGTGCCAGCATCCATAGCGGGGCGAACAATGAGCAGTTCTTC
TRBV20-1	-	TRBJ1-1	-	CSASRGAEAFF	TGCAGTGCTAGCCGCGGTGCTGAAGCTTTCTTT
TRBV5-5	-	TRBJ1-4	TRBD1	CASSFTGANEKLFF	TGTGCCAGCAGCTTTACAGGGGCCAATGAAAAACTGTTTTTT
TRBV4-1	few	TRBJ2-7	-	CASSRGGGLHSYEQYF	TGCGCCAGCAGCCGGGGCGGGGGCCTCCACTCCTACGAGCAGTACTTC
TRBV27	-	TRBJ2-1	TRBD2	CASSPQLAGAYNEQFF	TGTGCCAGCAGTCCACAATTAGCGGGAGCCTACAATGAGCAGTTCTTC
TRBV7-2	-	TRBJ2-6	-	CASSLPISGANVLTF	TGTGCCAGCAGCTTACCCATCTCTGGGGCCAACGTCCTGACTTTC
TRBV18	-	TRBJ2-4	-	CASSPGGRDIQYF	TGTGCCAGCTCACCGGGGGGACGGGACATTCAGTACTTC
TRBV6-2/TRBV6-3	-	TRBJ2-1	-	CASSYSSGFYNEQFF	TGTGCCAGCAGTTACTCAAGTGGCTTTTACAATGAGCAGTTCTTC
TRBV29-1	-	TRBJ1-4	TRBD1	CSVAPTGDEKLFF	TGCAGCGTTGCTCCGACAGGGGACGAAAAACTGTTTTTT
TRBV9	-	TRBJ2-3	TRBD2	CASSPRLAVSTDTQYF	TGTGCCAGCAGCCCCAGACTAGCGGTGAGCACAGATACGCAGTATTTT
TRBV18	-	TRBJ2-3	-	CASSPSGDTQYF	TGTGCCAGCTCACCGAGCGGAGATACGCAGTATTTT
TRBV11-2	many	TRBJ1-2	TRBD1	CASSFPNRGLSYGYTF	TGTGCCAGCAGCTTTCCCAACAGGGGGTTAAGTTATGGCTACACCTTC
TRBV19	-	TRBJ1-2	-	CASSIRTGVRDYGYTF	TGTGCCAGTAGTATTAGGACTGGGGTCCGAGACTATGGCTACACCTTC
TRBV6-5	-	TRBJ2-7	-	CASSYSSAQANYEQYF	TGTGCCAGCAGTTACTCTAGTGCACAGGCGAACTACGAGCAGTACTTC
TRBV12-3/TRBV12-4	-	TRBJ1-4	-	CASSRYSEKLFF	TGTGCCAGCAGCCGCTACAGTGAAAAACTGTTTTTT
TRBV10-2	-	TRBJ2-2	-	CASEGPAANTGELFF	TGCGCCAGCGAAGGACCAGCGGCGAACACCGGGGAGCTGTTTTTT
TRBV10-3	-	TRBJ2-7	TRBD1	CAITETGYEQYF	TGTGCCATCACCGAGACAGGGTACGAGCAGTACTTC
TRBV6-5	-	TRBJ2-1	TRBD2	CASSLRLAGGYNEQFF	TGTGCCAGCAGTTTACGACTAGCGGGAGGCTACAATGAGCAGTTCTTC
TRBV6-2/TRBV6-3	-	TRBJ2-2	TRBD2	CASSPRTSGSPGELFF	TGTGCCAGCAGCCCTCGGACTAGCGGGTCTCCCGGGGAGCTGTTTTTT
TRBV2	-	TRBJ2-2	-	CASSAPPGHHTGELFF	TGTGCCAGCAGTGCACCGCCGGGACATCACACCGGGGAGCTGTTTTTT
TRBV2	few	TRBJ2-7	-	CASSFGVEQYF	TGTGCCAGCAGTTTCGGGGTCGAGCAGTACTTC
TRBV5-1	-	TRBJ1-3	-	CASSVDRISGNTIYF	TGCGCCAGCAGCGTAGACAGAATCTCTGGAAACACCATATATTTT
TRBV19	-	TRBJ2-2	-	CASRGGALAASGELFF	TGTGCCAGTAGAGGGGGGGCCCTAGCGGCGTCCGGGGAGCTGTTTTTT
TRBV14	-	TRBJ2-5	TRBD1	CASSPWDRGQETQYF	TGTGCCAGCAGCCCTTGGGACAGGGGGCAAGAGACCCAGTACTTC
TRBV7-2	-	TRBJ2-2	-	CASKISGNTGELFF	TGTGCCAGCAAAATTAGCGGGAACACCGGGGAGCTGTTTTTT
TRBV18	-	TRBJ2-3	TRBD2	CASSPPGRAGDTQYF	TGTGCCAGCTCACCTCCCGGGAGGGCCGGGGATACGCAGTATTTT
TRBV9	-	TRBJ2-2	TRBD1	CASSVRTGVGTGELFF	TGTGCCAGCAGCGTCCGGACAGGGGTGGGCACCGGGGAGCTGTTTTTT
TRBV29-1	-	TRBJ1-6	-	CSVGDSNSPLHF	TGCAGCGTCGGAGACAGTAATTCACCCCTCCACTTT